The table lists the clone carrying this TCR beta chain with a few counts. Its antigen remains unknown. From germline, CDR1 is DFQATT and CDR2 SNEGSKA (reference sequence). V lost 2 bases and J lost 9, with 8 bases in between. The CDR3 length is 11 residues. The data derive from a study of T cell responses to AZD1222 COVID-19 vaccine. Overall study results and limits: Targeting of unmutated variant regions was reportedly seen in nearly half of spike-specific TCRs.

The method was immunoSEQ multiplex PCR; TCRdb's version includes in-frame clones alone and lacks a portion of them. The sample records 150,000 to 200,000 clones, 87% being singletons. Sequencing was performed on peripheral blood, taken on day 0 of AZD1222 vaccination. The chain links TRBV20-1 to TRBJ2-1, with D unclear. The receptor's source is an adult in good health. CDR3: CSARFRGEQFF. DNA for the CDR3: TGCAGTGCTAGATTCCGCGGTGAGCAGTTCTTC.